This TCR beta chain was obtained from a study of T cell responses to AZD1222 COVID-19 vaccine (dated by TCRdb to about 2021). With regard to the full study: A total of more than 230 trial participants underwent TCR sequencing, of whom around 210 had received two doses of AZD1222 and roughly 26 had received two doses of the MenACWY control vaccine. Enrollment into the trials was organized by age into subgroups of 18-55, 56-69 and 70-plus years, and those subgroups contained approximately 160, 26 and 62 TCR-sequenced participants, respectively.

The CDR3 regions of human TCRbeta chains were analyzed by immunosequencing. In the paper's pipeline: TCRs in the repertoires were matched against a reference library of SARS-CoV-2-specific TCRs that had been generated with the MIRA antigen-specificity platform. Breadth was defined as the fraction of unique TCRs that were SARS-CoV-2-associated. Depth was defined as the fraction of total T cells that were SARS-CoV-2-associated. Using the MIRA data, each spike-specific TCR was mapped to the spike region that the TCR reacts to and placed in a CD4 or CD8 class. Log10-transformed breadth and depth values were compared by one-way ANOVA with Sidak's multiple comparisons tests. TCRdb re-hosts the immuneACCESS table, in-frame sequences only. Its copies lack some clones; in the studies checked, an unresolved V gene accounts for under half of them, and the cause for the rest is not known. The DNA was the basis for D and trimming; V, J and clone size are from that table. For this sample the table gives just over 150,000 clones, of which around nine tenths were detected only once. Under 8% of the sample belongs to the ten largest clones.

Inclusive of the bounding cysteine and phenylalanine, the CDR3 is 14 residues long. Here the CDR3 DNA is all that survives: 42 bases in frame from base 1. CDR1 and CDR2, looked up from the germline V gene, are SQVTM and ANQGSEA. Trimming accounts for 0 bases at V and 10 bases at J, while the number of junction bases matched to no gene is 7. As to this clone: Its antigen is still unknown. No clone much larger than this one lies a single base away; base qualities are absent.

Points the paper makes about the study in general: Only five or six AZD1222 recipients were SARS-CoV-2 seropositive at baseline, limiting conclusions about previously exposed vaccinees. Because no day 14 peak-response samples were available, the repertoires could be characterized only after the peak T cell response. The 56-69-year group was small, and its depth increase did not reach significance, likely because of low power. Participants were mostly white British, with more females than males. The authors suggested clonal diversity may have been underestimated. After two AZD1222 doses, spike-specific TCR breadth and depth were significantly higher than at day 0 and than in MenACWY recipients. The whole spike protein was spanned by vaccine-associated CD4 TCRs, and dominant responses were seen in regions 160-218 and 743-854. Epitopes outside the regions mutated in the B.1.351 and B.1.1.7 variants were reportedly recognized by nearly half of the unique spike-specific TCRs.

Taken with the paper, the label for time point translates to: sample from adult after SARS-CoV-2 infection, after symptom onset. A couple of convalescent COVID-19 patients, sampled after symptom onset from adults with prior SARS-CoV-2 infection, were also TCR-sequenced for comparison. This sequence originates from an adult who had recovered from COVID-19. This specimen was peripheral blood, taken after recovery from COVID-19. The sequence is built from TRBV29-1 and TRBJ2-1; TRBD2 aligns with 9 central bases. The CDR3 reads as follows: CSVEDPQRGVEQFF. The sequence in DNA is TGCAGCGTTGAAGATCCCCAGCGGGGGGTAGAGCAGTTCTTC.